The 7 T cell receptor beta chains in this list originate from one sample, sequenced in a study of T cells in women clearing cervical HPV infection. Profiled with immunoSEQ multiplex PCR; TCRdb holds only in-frame clones, not every one. The sample totals around 20,000 clones. Source material: blood buffy coat. The source is a woman between 18 and 70 years old with a cervical HPV16 infection that either progressed to CIN3+ or cleared (not recorded which).

The DNA read from the CDR3 is TGTGCCAGCAGCCAGACCCCTTCTAGGGGAGATACC. The encoded protein is CASSQTPSRGDT. The full CDR3 sequence reads CASSQTPSRGDTYTF. This sequence joins TRBV7-7 and TRBJ1-2; D perhaps matches TRBD1 (5 bases). The read falls 3 residues short of the CDR3 end, and the missing part is taken from the germline J gene. This CDR3 is built from 15 residues. The germline gives CDR1 SSHAT, CDR2 FNYEAQ (reference sequence).

CDR3 in amino acids: CSARVGTDTQYF. The sequenced part of the CDR3 DNA is TGCAGTGCTAGAGTAGGCACAGATACG. The V call is TRBV20-1, the J call TRBJ2-3; the D is unclear. The CDR3 end is not reached by the read, which stops 3 residues before it; the germline J gene fills it in. The germline V gene encodes CDR1 DFQATT and CDR2 SNEGSKA (reference sequence). V gave up 1 base and J gave up 1 base, with 3 bases separating them. The CDR3 runs to 12 residues.

About this clone itself: The read is 3 residues too short to cover the CDR3 end, so that end is filled in from the germline J gene. This chain uses TRBV6-2 or TRBV6-3 with TRBJ1-5; TRBD1 agrees at 9 bases. The germline CDR1 and CDR2 sequences are MNHEY and SVGEGT. This CDR3 spans 13 amino acids. With 10 bases clipped from V and 5 bases from J, the junction kept 6 bases outside the gene matches. The CDR3 is CAIAGQGYQPQHF. The sequenced CDR3 bases are TGTGCCATCGCGGGACAGGGCTATCAGCCC.

With regard to this clone: The missing CDR3 end, 3 residues past where the read stops, is filled in from the germline J gene. V is TRBV19 and J is TRBJ2-3; D gene uncertain. The CDR3 extends over 14 amino acids. Germline V gene lookup returns CDR1 LNHDA and CDR2 SQIVND (reference sequence). CDR3 DNA (partial): TGTGCCAGTACCATTGGGTATAGCAATCAGCCG. Its protein product is CASTIGYSNQP. The entire CDR3 reads CASTIGYSNQPQYF.

With respect to this clone: The CDR3 is cut off 3 residues early in the read; its end comes from the germline J gene. The chain couples TRBV27 to TRBJ2-7, with 9 bases identical to TRBD1. Germline V CDR1 and CDR2: MNHEY, SMNVEV (reference sequence). Unmatched junction bases numbered 6, after V lost 6 bases and J lost 3 bases. CDR3 length: 14 residues. This CDR3 reads CASSRGQGFYEQYF. CDR3 bases read: TGTGCCAGCAGCCGAGGACAGGGGTTCTACGAG.

As to this clone: The CDR3 end lies 3 residues beyond the end of the read and is filled in from the germline J gene. The chain couples TRBV5-1 to TRBJ2-1; 8 bases agree with TRBD2. V lost 3 bases to trimming and J lost 2 bases; unmatched junction nucleotides: 10. Per germline, CDR1 SGHRS and CDR2 YFSETQ. This CDR3 contains 17 residues. The CDR3 is CASSWQSAGGTYNEQFF. The DNA read from the CDR3 is TGCGCCAGCAGCTGGCAATCGGCGGGGGGAACCTACAATGAG.

Concerning this clone itself: The read stops 3 residues short of the end of the CDR3; the missing end is completed from the germline J gene. The chain employs TRBV19 and TRBJ2-3, with D tentatively TRBD2 (6 bases). Germline V gene data show CDR1 as LNHDA and CDR2 as SQIVND (reference sequence). This CDR3 contains 16 residues. The part of the CDR3 DNA that was read is TGTGCCAGTAGTATAGATAGCCGCGGGGCCGAGGAGACG. Its translation is CASSIDSRGAEET. The full-length CDR3 reads as CASSIDSRGAEETQYF.